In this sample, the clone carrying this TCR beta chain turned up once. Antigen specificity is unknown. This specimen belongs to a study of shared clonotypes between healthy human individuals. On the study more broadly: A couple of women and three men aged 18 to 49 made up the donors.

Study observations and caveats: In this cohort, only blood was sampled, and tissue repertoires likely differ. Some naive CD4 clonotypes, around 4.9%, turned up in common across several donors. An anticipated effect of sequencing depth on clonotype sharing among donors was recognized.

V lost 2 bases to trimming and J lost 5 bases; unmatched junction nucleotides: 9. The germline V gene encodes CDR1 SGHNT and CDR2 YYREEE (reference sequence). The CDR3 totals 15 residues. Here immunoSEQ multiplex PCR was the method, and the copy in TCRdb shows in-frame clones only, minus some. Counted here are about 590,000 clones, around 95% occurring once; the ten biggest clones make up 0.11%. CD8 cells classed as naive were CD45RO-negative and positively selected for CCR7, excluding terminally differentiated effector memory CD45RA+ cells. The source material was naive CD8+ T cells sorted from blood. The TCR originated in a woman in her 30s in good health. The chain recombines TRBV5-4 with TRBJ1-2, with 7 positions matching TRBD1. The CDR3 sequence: CASSLRDGRGYGYTF. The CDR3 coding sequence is TGTGCCAGCAGCTTACGGGACGGCAGGGGGTATGGCTACACCTTC. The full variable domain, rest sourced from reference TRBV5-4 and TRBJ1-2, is ETGVTQSPTHLIKTRGQQVTLRCSSQSGHNTVSWYQQALGQGPQFIFQYYREEENGRGNFPPRFSGLQFPNYSSELNVNALELDDSALYLCASSLRDGRGYGYTFGSGTRLTVV.